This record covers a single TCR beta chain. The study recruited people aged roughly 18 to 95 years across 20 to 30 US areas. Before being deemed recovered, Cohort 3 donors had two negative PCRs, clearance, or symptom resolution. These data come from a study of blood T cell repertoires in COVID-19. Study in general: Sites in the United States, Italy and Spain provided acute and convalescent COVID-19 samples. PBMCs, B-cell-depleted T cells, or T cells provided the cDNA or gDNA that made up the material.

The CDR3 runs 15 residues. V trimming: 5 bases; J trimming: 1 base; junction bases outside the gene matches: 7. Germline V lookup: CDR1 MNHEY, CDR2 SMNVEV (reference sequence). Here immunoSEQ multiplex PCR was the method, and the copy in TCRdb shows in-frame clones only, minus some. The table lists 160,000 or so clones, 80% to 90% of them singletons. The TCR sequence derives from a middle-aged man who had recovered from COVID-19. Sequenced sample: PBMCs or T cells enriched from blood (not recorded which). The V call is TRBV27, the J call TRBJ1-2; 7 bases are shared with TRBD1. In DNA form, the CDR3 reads TGTGCCAGCAGTCGAAGGACAGGTTATAACTATGGCTACACCTTC. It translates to CASSRRTGYNYGYTF.